This entry lists 25 T cell receptor beta chains sequenced from one sample in a study of vaccination and CD4 T cells after COVID-19 (dated by TCRdb to 2021 to 2024). Receptor amplification or capture employed PCR. The sample was run on an Illumina iSeq 100. DNA from cultured CD4+ T cells was subjected to TCR sequencing with the Oncomine TCR Beta short-read assay at the Johns Hopkins FTIC core. Using fastp at Q25 and MiXCR, TCRdb reprocessed the public reads and kept productive beta chains. Here each entry gathers all rows of one CDR3 protein and keeps the most common genes and DNA. For this sample there are some 16,000 distinct CDR3 sequences; around 35% appear just once. The top ten constitute roughly an eighth of the sample. No cognate antigen is known for these TCRs. The sample's treatment or condition label is to be understood as: approximately nine-day PBMC culture with coronavirus spike peptide pools or control peptides (ViraFEST assay).

The specimen was CD4+ T cells from blood, cultured in vitro. The receptors were sampled from a human donor who had recovered from COVID-19.

This clonotype was seen a few times. It is unclear where the CDR3 begins or ends on the DNA, so no DNA is shown, and the CDR3 is as TCRdb lists it. This chain joins TRBV19 and TRBJ2-5; TRBD1, as called in the table, went unchecked against the DNA. Germline V lookup: CDR1 LNHDA, CDR2 SQIVND (reference sequence). The CDR3 spans 15 amino acids, including both terminal residues. The CDR3 is CASSISDSFLETQYF.

This clonotype was detected a few times. V is TRBV10-3 and J is TRBJ2-1; TRBD1 is a possible D gene (6 bases). Per germline, CDR1 ENHRY and CDR2 SYGVKD. Trimming removed 5 bases from V and 3 bases from J, with 11 bases in between. There are 14 residues in the CDR3. In nucleotides, the CDR3 is TGTGCCATCAGTACCGGGACACACTACAATGAGCAGTTCTTC. Its protein is CAISTGTHYNEQFF.

This clonotype was recorded a few times. The rearrangement joins TRBV7-3 to TRBJ2-3; 7 nucleotides match TRBD2. Germline V lookup: CDR1 SGHTA, CDR2 FQGTGA. V shed 1 base, J shed 2 bases, and the junction held 3 bases outside the gene matches. This CDR3 is 15 amino acids long. The CDR3 loop is CASSLRGLNTDTQYF. CDR3 in DNA: TGTGCCAGCAGCTTAAGGGGACTAAACACAGATACGCAGTATTTT.

The CDR3 sequence is CSAFLGTSGTDTQYF. The CDR3, as DNA: TGCAGTGCTTTTCTCGGGACTAGTGGCACAGATACGCAGTATTTT. The chain uses TRBV20-1 and TRBJ2-3; 8 positions agree with TRBD2. J lost 1 base, V lost 5 bases, and 8 bases had no gene match. Germline CDR1 is DFQATT and CDR2 is SNEGSKA (reference sequence). The CDR3 loop spans 15 amino acids.

In its sample, this clonotype was seen a few times. The CDR3 DNA is TGTGCCAGCAGCTTCCGGGAGACCCAGTACTTC. Amino acid sequence: CASSFRETQYF. The chain couples TRBV7-6 to TRBJ2-5, with D uncertain. Germline lookup yields CDR1 SGHVS and CDR2 FNYEAQ. CDR3 length: 11 amino acids. V was cut by 3 bases and J by 5 bases, with 4 bases left in between.

This clonotype was seen only a few times. The chain joins TRBV28 to TRBJ2-3; possible D gene TRBD2, 5 bases. The CDR3 totals 16 residues. The germline V and J ends were trimmed by 2 bases and 3 bases, with 15 bases remaining between them. In germline, CDR1 is MDHEN, CDR2 SYDVKM. The CDR3 nucleotides read TGTGCCAGCAGTTTACCGGCCGCCCTAGCTACAGATACGCAGTATTTT. Its protein is CASSLPAALATDTQYF.

V gene TRBV28 combines with J gene TRBJ1-2, with TRBD1 as a possible D gene (6 bases). This CDR3 is 15 amino acids long. V was pared by 3 bases and J by 8 bases, with 19 bases between. Looked up from germline, CDR1 is MDHEN and CDR2 is SYDVKM. The CDR3: CASSLMGRRGGGYTF. The CDR3, as DNA: TGTGCCAGCAGTTTGATGGGGCGCAGGGGTGGAGGCTACACCTTC.

By frequency in the sample, this clonotype is medium-sized (0.01 to 0.1%). V is TRBV6-2 or TRBV6-3 and J is TRBJ2-2; no definite D call. CDR1 and CDR2 from the germline V gene are MNHEY and SVGEGT. The CDR3 spans 14 residues. V dropped 0 bases and J dropped 1 base, with 3 bases sitting between them. CDR3 in amino acids: CASSYSWNTGELFF. CDR3 nucleotide sequence: TGTGCCAGCAGTTACTCGTGGAACACCGGGGAGCTGTTTTTT.

The chain's CDR3 is CSARGLAGLPSGANVLTF. In nucleotides, the CDR3 is TGCAGTGCTAGAGGACTAGCGGGACTTCCATCTGGGGCCAACGTCCTGACTTTC. This sequence joins TRBV20-1 and TRBJ2-6, with 11 bases matching TRBD2. This CDR3 has 18 residues. The junction had 6 bases not matched to a gene; V was cut back by 1 base and J by 1 base. Germline CDR1 is DFQATT and CDR2 is SNEGSKA (reference sequence).

This clonotype turned up a few times. This chain uses TRBV11-3 with TRBJ2-3; D is ambiguous. The V end was cut by 0 bases, the J end by 0 bases, with 7 bases between. The V gene's germline CDR1 is SGHNT and CDR2 YENEEA. The CDR3 consists of 15 residues. The CDR3 DNA is TGTGCCAGCAGCTTAGATAGACTCAGCACAGATACGCAGTATTTT. Encoded protein: CASSLDRLSTDTQYF. The full variable domain, its missing parts supplied by reference TRBV11-3 and TRBJ2-3, is EAGVVQSPRYKIIEKKQPVAFWCNPISGHNTLYWYLQNLGQGPELLIRYENEEAVDDSQLPKDRFSAERLKGVDSTLKIQPAELGDSAVYLCASSLDRLSTDTQYFGPGTRLTVL.

The rearrangement uses TRBV27 and TRBJ2-5; 8 nucleotides match TRBD1. The CDR3 is 13 amino acids. Germline V gives CDR1 MNHEY, CDR2 SMNVEV (reference sequence). The ends lost 6 bases at V and 5 bases at J; junction bases unmatched: 5. Written as DNA, the CDR3 is TGTGCCAGCAGCCCTGGGGACAGGGAGACCCAGTACTTC. It yields the protein CASSPGDRETQYF.

The chain carries TRBV4-2 and TRBJ1-1; D is unclear. Trimming took off 6 bases at V and 4 bases at J, with 12 bases between the two ends. Germline values: CDR1 LGHNA, CDR2 YNFKEQ. The CDR3 runs to 13 residues. The CDR3, as DNA: TGTGCCAGCAGTTGGACGGTGATCACTGAAGCTTTCTTT. This sequence encodes CASSWTVITEAFF.

The chain links TRBV25-1 to TRBJ2-1; 9 bases match TRBD1. The length of the CDR3 is 15 residues. J was trimmed by 4 bases and V by 5 bases; bases with no gene match: 6. Germline V CDR1 and CDR2: MGHDK, SYGVNS. The CDR3 DNA is TGTGCCAGCAGTCGACCCGGGACAGGGTACAATGAGCAGTTCTTC. It yields the protein CASSRPGTGYNEQFF. Filled out from reference TRBV25-1 and TRBJ2-1, the complete variable domain reads EADIYQTPRYLVIGTGKKITLECSQTMGHDKMYWYQQDPGMELHLIHYSYGVNSTEKGDLSSESTVSRIRTEHFPLTLESARPSHTSQYLCASSRPGTGYNEQFFGPGTRLTVL.

This rearrangement joins TRBV2 to TRBJ2-3, with D perhaps matching TRBD1 or TRBD2 (5 bases each). The CDR3 loop spans 14 amino acids. V was trimmed by 4 bases and J by 6 bases, leaving 14 bases between them. Germline CDR1 is SNHLY and CDR2 is FYNNEI. CDR3 sequence: CASSAGTTGDTQYF. CDR3 bases: TGTGCCAGCAGTGCGGGGACCACGGGGGATACGCAGTATTTT. Looking up the rest from reference TRBV2 and TRBJ2-3 gives the full variable domain: EPEVTQTPSHQVTQMGQEVILRCVPISNHLYFYWYRQILGQKVEFLVSFYNNEISEKSEIFDDQFSVERPDGSNFTLKIRSTKLEDSAMYFCASSAGTTGDTQYFGPGTRLTVL.

V usage is TRBV20-1 and J usage is TRBJ2-5; D remains unclear. Germline V gene sequence: CDR1 DFQATT, CDR2 SNEGSKA (reference sequence). V was pared by 4 bases and J by 4 bases, with 7 bases between. The CDR3 covers 11 residues. The CDR3 nucleotides are TGCAGTGCTAAATGGACAGAGACCCAGTACTTC. Residues: CSAKWTETQYF.

The chain employs TRBV7-4 and TRBJ2-5; 9 bases line up with TRBD2. Germline V gene data show CDR1 as SGHVT and CDR2 as SQSDAQ. The CDR3 is made up of 17 amino acids. V was pared by 1 base and J by 6 bases, with 12 bases of the junction left unmatched. The CDR3 reads CASSLVRWLAGRKTQYF. DNA of the CDR3: TGTGCCAGCAGCTTAGTTAGGTGGCTAGCGGGAAGGAAGACCCAGTACTTC.

This clonotype has just a few counts. The V gene is TRBV7-3, the J gene TRBJ1-2; 8 positions agree with TRBD1. The V gene's germline CDR1 is SGHTA and CDR2 FQGTGA. Trimming cost V 6 bases and J 3 bases; bases outside gene matches: 3. The CDR3 covers 13 residues. The CDR3 DNA reads as TGTGCCAGCAGTCAGGACAGGGACTATGGCTACACCTTC. Translating gives CASSQDRDYGYTF.

This clonotype was recorded a few times. The gene calls are TRBV7-2 and TRBJ1-1, with TRBD1 matching over 7 bases. The CDR3 covers 16 residues. Trimming removed 0 bases from V and 1 base from J; junction bases left unmatched: 5. CDR1 is SGHTA, CDR2 FQGNSA, per germline. The DNA of the CDR3 is TGTGCCAGCAGCTTAGCCCTCCGGGACAGGAACACTGAAGCTTTCTTT. It encodes CASSLALRDRNTEAFF.

The chain links TRBV7-9 to TRBJ2-5, with D maybe TRBD1 (5 bases). Germline lookup yields CDR1 SEHNR and CDR2 FQNEAQ (reference sequence). The germline V and J ends were trimmed by 4 bases and 2 bases, with 29 bases remaining between them. This CDR3 has 20 residues. The CDR3 nucleotides are TGTGCCAGCAGCTCCGAGAATCCCGACAGACTGAGATACGGACAAGAGACCCAGTACTTC. Protein product: CASSSENPDRLRYGQETQYF. Full variable domain (remainder filled in from reference TRBV7-9 and TRBJ2-5): DTGVSQNPRHKITKRGQNVTFRCDPISEHNRLYWYRQTLGQGPEFLTYFQNEAQLEKSRLLSDRFSAERPKGSFSTLEIQRTEQGDSAMYLCASSSENPDRLRYGQETQYFGPGTRLLVL.

This clonotype was observed a handful of times. This rearrangement joins TRBV18 to TRBJ1-5; 9 bases are shared with TRBD1. Germline CDR1 reads KGHSH; CDR2 reads LQKENI. V shed 4 bases and J 13 bases; nucleotides not matched to a gene: 17. This CDR3 is 16 amino acids long. CDR3 residues: CASSLMARTGANRQHF. The CDR3 DNA reads as TGTGCCAGCTCACTAATGGCCCGGACAGGGGCCAACAGACAGCATTTT.

This chain links TRBV12-3 or TRBV12-4 with TRBJ2-5, with TRBD2 matching 14 bases. The V gene end was trimmed by 5 bases and the J gene end by 5 bases; junction bases not matched to a gene: 10. This CDR3 has 17 residues. This CDR3 is CASSTRTSGRLGETQYF. CDR3 sequence (DNA): TGTGCCAGCAGTACACGGACTAGCGGGAGGCTTGGGGAGACCCAGTACTTC.

The rearrangement uses TRBV6-1 and TRBJ2-5; 9 nucleotides line up with TRBD1. The J segment lost 5 bases and the V segment lost 2 bases, leaving 6 bases of the junction unmatched. Germline-derived CDR1 and CDR2 are MNHNS and SASEGT. The length of the CDR3 is 15 residues. CDR3 loop: CASSEQGDRVETQYF. The CDR3, as DNA: TGTGCCAGCAGTGAACAAGGGGACAGGGTTGAGACCCAGTACTTC.

The chain uses TRBV20-1 and TRBJ1-6, with D possibly being TRBD1 (6 bases). CDR1 DFQATT and CDR2 SNEGSKA come from the germline V gene (reference sequence). This CDR3 region has 13 residues. V lost 4 bases, J lost 8 bases, and 12 bases lay in between. The CDR3 spells CSAKGRGYSPLHF. The CDR3 bases are TGCAGTGCTAAGGGCAGGGGATATTCACCCCTCCACTTT.

The V gene is TRBV15, the J gene TRBJ1-1; D unclear. Germline loops: CDR1 LNHNV, CDR2 YYDKDF (reference sequence). This CDR3 region has 15 residues. Trimming removed 1 base from V and 1 base from J, with 10 bases in between. The CDR3 reads CATSRVKGGNTEAFF. CDR3 coding DNA: TGTGCCACCAGCAGAGTTAAGGGTGGGAACACTGAAGCTTTCTTT.

This sequence joins TRBV5-1 and TRBJ2-3; no clear D gene. The V and J ends lost 4 bases and 4 bases respectively, with 13 bases between them. Looked up from germline, CDR1 is SGHRS and CDR2 is YFSETQ. The CDR3 consists of 14 residues. CDR3 nucleotides: TGCGCCAGCAGCACCGGATGGGGTTCAGATACGCAGTATTTT. Protein sequence: CASSTGWGSDTQYF. The whole variable domain, filled in from reference TRBV5-1 and TRBJ2-3, reads KAGVTQTPRYLIKTRGQQVTLSCSPISGHRSVSWYQQTPGQGLQFLFEYFSETQRNKGNFPGRFSGRQFSNSRSEMNVSTLELGDSALYLCASSTGWGSDTQYFGPGTRLTVL.